The present T cell receptor beta chain was sequenced within a study of a mutant IDH1 vaccine in newly diagnosed glioma. About this clone itself: What it binds is unknown.

Clones were read by immunoSEQ multiplex PCR, and TCRdb kept only the in-frame ones, dropping some. The sample holds 50,000 to 65,000 clones; roughly 80% are singletons and the top ten take 3% to 4%. Time point indicated: week 47, end of study. Every vaccination contained 300 ug of the mutant IDH1 20-mer peptide and was paired with topical imiquimod. The germline V gene encodes CDR1 SEHNR and CDR2 FQNEAQ (reference sequence). This CDR3 is 14 amino acids long. V was pared by 5 bases and J by 7 bases, with 7 bases of the junction left unmatched. Source: PBMCs, taken from a glioma patient whose treatment included an IDH1 peptide vaccine. This chain connects TRBV7-9 to TRBJ1-5; 8 bases map to TRBD1. The TCR originated in a woman between 45 and 65 years old with glioma. The CDR3 spells CASSQGAGGQPQHF. The CDR3 DNA reads as TGTGCCAGCAGCCAGGGGGCGGGGGGCCAGCCCCAGCATTTT.